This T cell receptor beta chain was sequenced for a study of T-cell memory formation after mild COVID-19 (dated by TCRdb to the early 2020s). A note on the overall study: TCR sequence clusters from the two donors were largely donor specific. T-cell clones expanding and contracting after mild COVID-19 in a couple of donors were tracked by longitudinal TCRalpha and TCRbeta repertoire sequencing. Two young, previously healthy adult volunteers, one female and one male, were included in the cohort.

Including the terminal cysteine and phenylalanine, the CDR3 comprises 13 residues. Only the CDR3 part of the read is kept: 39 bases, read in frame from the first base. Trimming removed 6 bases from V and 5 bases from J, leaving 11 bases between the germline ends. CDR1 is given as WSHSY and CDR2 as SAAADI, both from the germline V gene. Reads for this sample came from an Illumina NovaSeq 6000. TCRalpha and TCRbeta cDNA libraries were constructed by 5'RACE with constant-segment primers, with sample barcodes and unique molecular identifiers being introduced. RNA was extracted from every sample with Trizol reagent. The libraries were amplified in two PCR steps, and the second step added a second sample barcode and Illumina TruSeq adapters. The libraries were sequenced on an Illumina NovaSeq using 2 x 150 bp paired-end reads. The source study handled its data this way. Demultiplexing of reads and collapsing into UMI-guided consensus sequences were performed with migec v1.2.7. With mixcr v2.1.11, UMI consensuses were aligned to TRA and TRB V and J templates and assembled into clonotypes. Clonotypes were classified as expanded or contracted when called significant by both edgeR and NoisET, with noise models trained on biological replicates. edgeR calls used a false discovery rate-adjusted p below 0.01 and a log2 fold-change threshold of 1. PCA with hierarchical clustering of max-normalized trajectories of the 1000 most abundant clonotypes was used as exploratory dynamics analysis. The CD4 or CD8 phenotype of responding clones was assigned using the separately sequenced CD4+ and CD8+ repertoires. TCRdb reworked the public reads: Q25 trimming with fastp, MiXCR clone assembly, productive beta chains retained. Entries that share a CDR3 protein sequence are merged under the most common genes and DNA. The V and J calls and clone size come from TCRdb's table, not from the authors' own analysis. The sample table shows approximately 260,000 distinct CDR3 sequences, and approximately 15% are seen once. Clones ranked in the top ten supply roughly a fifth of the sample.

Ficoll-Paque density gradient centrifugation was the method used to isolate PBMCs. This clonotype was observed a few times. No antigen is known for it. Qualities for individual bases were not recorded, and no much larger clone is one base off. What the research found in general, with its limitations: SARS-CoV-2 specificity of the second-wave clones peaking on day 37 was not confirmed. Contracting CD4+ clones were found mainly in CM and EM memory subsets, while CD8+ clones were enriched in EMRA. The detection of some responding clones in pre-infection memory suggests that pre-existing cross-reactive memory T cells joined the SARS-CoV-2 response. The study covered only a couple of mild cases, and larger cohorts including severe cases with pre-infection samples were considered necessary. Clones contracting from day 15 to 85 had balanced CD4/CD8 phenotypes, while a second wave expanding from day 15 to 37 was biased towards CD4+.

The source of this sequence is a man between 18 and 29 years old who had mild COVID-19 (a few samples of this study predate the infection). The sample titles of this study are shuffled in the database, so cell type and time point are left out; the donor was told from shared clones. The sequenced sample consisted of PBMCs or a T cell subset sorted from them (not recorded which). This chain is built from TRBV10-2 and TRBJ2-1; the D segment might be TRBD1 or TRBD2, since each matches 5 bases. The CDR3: CASRRGLDNEQFF. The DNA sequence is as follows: TGCGCCAGCAGGAGGGGCCTAGACAATGAGCAGTTCTTC.